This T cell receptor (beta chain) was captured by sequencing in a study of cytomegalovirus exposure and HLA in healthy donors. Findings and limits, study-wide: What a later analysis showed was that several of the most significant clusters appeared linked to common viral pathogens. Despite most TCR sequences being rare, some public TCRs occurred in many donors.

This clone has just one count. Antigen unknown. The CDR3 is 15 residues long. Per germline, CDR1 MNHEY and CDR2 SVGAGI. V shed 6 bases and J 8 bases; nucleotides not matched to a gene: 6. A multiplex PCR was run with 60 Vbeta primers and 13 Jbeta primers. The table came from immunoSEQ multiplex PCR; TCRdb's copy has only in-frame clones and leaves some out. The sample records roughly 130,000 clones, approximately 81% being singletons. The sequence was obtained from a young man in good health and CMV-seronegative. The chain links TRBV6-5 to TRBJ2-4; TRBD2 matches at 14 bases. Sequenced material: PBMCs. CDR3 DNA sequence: TGTGCCAGCAGATCCGGGACTAGCGGGAGTTACATTCAGTACTTC. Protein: CASRSGTSGSYIQYF.